The text below deals with one T cell receptor (beta chain). This specimen comes from a study of cytomegalovirus exposure and HLA in healthy donors. Primers included in the PCR were 60 Vbeta and 13 Jbeta primers. The repertoire was sequenced with immunoSEQ multiplex PCR; TCRdb's copy has only in-frame clones and lacks some. The table records 130,000 to 150,000 clones, about 80% of them present only once. This CDR3 comprises 18 residues. The J segment lost 3 bases and the V segment lost 1 base, leaving 10 bases of the junction unmatched. CDR1 and CDR2 from the germline V gene are SGHAT and FQNNGV. The source is a man between 40 and 49 years old in good health and CMV-seropositive. The sequenced sample was PBMCs. The chain joins TRBV11-2 to TRBJ2-3; 10 bases are a match to TRBD1. The CDR3 sequence: CASSLVIYRDRGTDTQYF. In DNA form, the CDR3 reads TGTGCCAGCAGCTTAGTCATTTACCGGGACAGGGGTACAGATACGCAGTATTTT.